These 15 T cell receptor beta chains were sequenced from one sample in a study of early T cells in non-severe SARS-CoV-2 infection. One entry per CDR3 protein, called by TCRdb with MiXCR from the 5' RACE reads. The sample includes 29,000 or so distinct CDR3 sequences, less than 10% of them seen just once. Specimen: whole blood. The receptor set was obtained from an adult who was a healthcare worker with PCR-confirmed SARS-CoV-2 infection or an uninfected control (not recorded which).

This sequence joins TRBV5-5 and TRBJ1-2, with D unresolved. Per germline, CDR1 SGHKS and CDR2 YYEKEE (reference sequence). CDR3 length: 14 amino acids. The ends were cut back, 0 bases at V and 4 bases at J, with 10 bases in the middle. The CDR3 DNA follows: TGTGCCAGCAGCTTGGAGCTGGGTTCCTATGGCTACACCTTC. Amino acid sequence: CASSLELGSYGYTF.

The genes are TRBV9 and TRBJ1-2; TRBD1 matches 7 bases. V gave up 0 bases and J gave up 3 bases; unmatched junction bases: 5. Germline CDR1 SGDLS, CDR2 YYNGEE. This CDR3 is built from 15 residues. The CDR3 nucleotides read TGTGCCAGCAGCGTAGCTGAGGGGGCCCACTATGGCTACACCTTC. Its protein is CASSVAEGAHYGYTF.

At least ten counts were recorded for this clonotype. The J gene is TRBJ2-1, the V gene TRBV11-1; TRBD2 matches at 15 bases. The CDR3 is made up of 17 amino acids. J was trimmed by 4 bases and V by 5 bases; bases with no gene match: 6. Germline loops: CDR1 SGHAT, CDR2 FQDESV (reference sequence). CDR3 sequence: CASSTRTSGGAYNEQFF. In DNA form, the CDR3 reads TGTGCCAGCAGCACCCGGACTAGCGGGGGGGCTTACAATGAGCAGTTCTTC.

The sample holds a few counts of this clonotype. V is TRBV6-6 and J is TRBJ1-4; 7 nucleotides align to TRBD1. V shed 2 bases, J shed 7 bases, and the junction held 4 bases outside the gene matches. CDR1 and CDR2 from the germline V gene are MNHNY and SVGAGI (reference sequence). This CDR3 comprises 14 residues. CDR3 residues: CASSYGAGGEKLFF. The CDR3 DNA reads TGTGCCAGCAGTTACGGGGCAGGGGGTGAAAAACTGTTTTTT.

A few counts support this clonotype. This chain connects TRBV20-1 to TRBJ2-4, with unresolved D. This CDR3 spans 15 amino acids. The germline CDR1 and CDR2 sequences are DFQATT and SNEGSKA (reference sequence). V lost 5 bases to trimming and J lost 1 base, with 15 bases between them. The CDR3 sequence is CSAPSAGSAKNIQYF. CDR3 sequence (DNA): TGCAGTGCTCCATCAGCTGGCAGTGCCAAAAACATTCAGTACTTC.

This clonotype was picked up a small number of times. The chain has TRBV2 and TRBJ1-2; no reliable D call. The CDR3 has 10 residues. The germline CDR1 and CDR2 sequences are SNHLY and FYNNEI. V was cut by 1 base and J by 9 bases, with 3 bases left in between. CDR3 coding DNA: TGTGCCAGCAGTGAAGAGAGCTACACCTTC. Translated, it gives CASSEESYTF.

The chain joins TRBV30 to TRBJ1-1; maybe TRBD1 (5 bases). This CDR3 comprises 12 residues. Trimming left V 5 bases short and J 4 bases short, with 11 bases between. CDR1 and CDR2 (germline): GTSNPN, SVGIG (reference sequence). For the CDR3, the DNA is TGTGCCTGGGGGGCCGGGGGCACTGAAGCTTTCTTT. Translated: CAWGAGGTEAFF.

This clonotype was counted at least ten times. The rearrangement links TRBV7-2 to TRBJ2-1; TRBD2 might be the D (5 bases). The CDR3 is 13 amino acids. CDR1 and CDR2 (germline): SGHTA, FQGNSA. V was cut by 2 bases and J by 5 bases, with 7 bases left in between. The CDR3: CASSLRGNNEQFF. CDR3 coding DNA: TGTGCCAGCAGCTTACGGGGAAACAATGAGCAGTTCTTC.

This rearrangement joins TRBV4-3 to TRBJ1-6, with 7 positions matching TRBD1. CDR1 is LGHNA and CDR2 is YSLEER in the germline V gene. V lost 4 bases and J lost 9; bases outside the gene matches: 9. The CDR3 has 15 residues. CDR3 region: CASSPTWTGPSPLHF. The CDR3 DNA is TGCGCCAGCAGCCCCACGTGGACAGGACCTTCACCCCTCCACTTT.

This clonotype came up many times. The CDR3 here is CSAREWAGTGDYEQYF. For the CDR3, the DNA is TGCAGTGCTAGAGAGTGGGCCGGGACGGGGGACTACGAGCAGTACTTC. This chain uses TRBV20-1 with TRBJ2-7; D might be TRBD2 (6 bases). Trimming took off 0 bases at V and 3 bases at J, with 18 bases between the two ends. The CDR3 extends over 16 amino acids. CDR1 and CDR2 (germline): DFQATT, SNEGSKA (reference sequence).

The rearrangement links TRBV27 to TRBJ2-1; 7 bases line up with TRBD1. The CDR3 contains 15 residues. Germline CDR1 and CDR2: MNHEY and SMNVEV (reference sequence). Trimming cost V 4 bases and J 0 bases; bases outside gene matches: 3. The DNA for the CDR3 is TGTGCCAGCAGTTGGACAGGCGACTCCTACAATGAGCAGTTCTTC. Residues: CASSWTGDSYNEQFF.

DNA of the CDR3: TGTGCCAGCAGTTACTCCCCCCTCGGCACTGAAGCTTTCTTT. Translated, it gives CASSYSPLGTEAFF. The chain combines TRBV6-6 with TRBJ1-1; D ambiguous. The CDR3 runs to 14 residues. Trimming removed 0 bases from V and 4 bases from J, with 9 bases in between. CDR1 and CDR2 (germline): MNHNY, SVGAGI (reference sequence).

This clonotype was seen many times. This chain uses TRBV5-4 with TRBJ2-5; TRBD1 or TRBD2 may be the D gene (5 bases each). Germline V lookup: CDR1 SGHNT, CDR2 YYREEE (reference sequence). This CDR3 has 16 amino acids. Trimming pared 0 bases from V and 2 bases from J, leaving 14 bases between. CDR3 DNA: TGTGCCAGCAGCTTGGGAGGGGTCTTAGGTCAAGAGACCCAGTACTTC. This translates into CASSLGGVLGQETQYF.

This clonotype was counted many times. The chain joins TRBV15 to TRBJ2-7, with TRBD1 identical over 8 bases. Germline assignment: CDR1 LNHNV and CDR2 YYDKDF (reference sequence). The junction had 10 bases not matched to a gene; V was cut back by 6 bases and J by 6 bases. The CDR3 sequence is 14 residues long. This chain's CDR3 is CATRRRRQGSEQYF. CDR3 nucleotide sequence: TGTGCCACCAGACGCCGGCGACAGGGGTCCGAGCAGTACTTC.

This chain connects TRBV5-8 to TRBJ1-5; 7 positions match TRBD1. The CDR3 is 15 residues long. The trim removed 1 base at V and 2 bases at J, leaving 3 bases unmatched. CDR1 and CDR2 (germline): SGHTS, YDEGEE. CDR3 loop: CASSLRGLGNQPQHF. As DNA, the CDR3 is TGTGCCAGCAGCTTGAGGGGGCTTGGCAATCAGCCCCAGCATTTT.